The present entry profiles one T cell receptor (beta chain) with its context. With 5 bases removed from V and 5 bases from J, the gap between germline ends came to 20 bases. From germline, CDR1 is SGDLS and CDR2 YYNGEE. The CDR3 has 16 residues. The table came from immunoSEQ multiplex PCR; TCRdb's copy has only in-frame clones and leaves some out. Seen here are 250,000 or so clones, approximately 81% observed once, and the top ten hold 4.2%. This sample was included in a study of blood T cell repertoires in COVID-19. Sequencing used peripheral blood. This rearrangement joins TRBV9 to TRBJ2-1; possible D gene TRBD2, 7 bases. This clonotype was obtained from a man in his 60s with acute or convalescent COVID-19. DNA of the CDR3: TGTGCCAGCAGTCCGAAGGTGGGGGGGCTCGACAATGAGCAGTTCTTC. Its translation is CASSPKVGGLDNEQFF.